The 11 T cell receptor beta chains in this list originate from one sample, sequenced in a study of shared clonotypes between healthy human individuals. The assay was immunoSEQ multiplex PCR, and TCRdb's table has in-frame clones only and misses some. Among around 530,000 clones listed, around 78% were seen once. Material: PBMCs. These receptors were taken from a woman in her thirties or forties in good health. Some clones in this sample may be carry-over from other donors' samples.

V usage is TRBV2 and J usage is TRBJ1-1; tentative D call: TRBD1 (5 bases). From germline, CDR1 is SNHLY and CDR2 FYNNEI. This CDR3 contains 13 residues. V lost 5 bases, J lost 5 bases, and 12 bases lay in between. The DNA of the CDR3 is TGTGCCAGCAGTCCCGTGGAGGGGACTGAAGCTTTCTTT. This gives the protein CASSPVEGTEAFF. The whole variable domain, remainder taken from reference TRBV2 and TRBJ1-1, is EPEVTQTPSHQVTQMGQEVILRCVPISNHLYFYWYRQILGQKVEFLVSFYNNEISEKSEIFDDQFSVERPDGSNFTLKIRSTKLEDSAMYFCASSPVEGTEAFFGQGTRLTVV.

This chain uses TRBV15 with TRBJ2-3, with 7 bases that match TRBD1. The germline V gene encodes CDR1 LNHNV and CDR2 YYDKDF (reference sequence). The trim removed 2 bases at V and 1 base at J, leaving 3 bases unmatched. The CDR3 runs 15 residues. The CDR3 nucleotides are TGTGCCACCAGCAGAACCGACAGGGGCACAGATACGCAGTATTTT. Translated: CATSRTDRGTDTQYF.

V gene TRBV7-9 combines with J gene TRBJ2-5; 12 bases are a match to TRBD2. The V gene end was trimmed by 7 bases and the J gene end by 2 bases; junction bases not matched to a gene: 8. Germline CDR1 reads SEHNR; CDR2 reads FQNEAQ (reference sequence). The CDR3 runs to 16 residues. The CDR3, as DNA: TGTGCCAGCAACCCTCTAGCGGGAGGGGGGCAAGAGACCCAGTACTTC. Amino acids: CASNPLAGGGQETQYF. The full variable domain, rest sourced from reference TRBV7-9 and TRBJ2-5, is DTGVSQNPRHKITKRGQNVTFRCDPISEHNRLYWYRQTLGQGPEFLTYFQNEAQLEKSRLLSDRFSAERPKGSFSTLEIQRTEQGDSAMYLCASNPLAGGGQETQYFGPGTRLLVL.

This clone has at least ten counts. The V call is TRBV4-2, the J call TRBJ1-4; the match to TRBD1 covers 7 bases. The germline V gene has CDR1 LGHNA and CDR2 YNFKEQ. J was trimmed by 8 bases and V by 4 bases; bases with no gene match: 10. The CDR3 has 15 residues. CDR3 amino acids: CASSPGGDSGEKLFF. The CDR3 DNA follows: TGTGCCAGCAGCCCTGGAGGGGACAGCGGGGAAAAACTGTTTTTT.

The chain joins TRBV7-9 to TRBJ2-1; TRBD2 matches at 7 bases. V trimming: 4 bases; J trimming: 1 base; junction bases outside the gene matches: 7. CDR3 length: 16 residues. CDR1 and CDR2 from the germline V gene are SEHNR and FQNEAQ (reference sequence). CDR3 nucleotides: TGTGCCAGCAGCTGGACTAGTCAACGTTCCTACAATGAGCAGTTCTTC. As protein: CASSWTSQRSYNEQFF.

The chain employs TRBV5-1 and TRBJ2-3; 8 positions agree with TRBD2. CDR3 length equals 15 residues. CDR1 is SGHRS, CDR2 YFSETQ, per germline. The ends lost 5 bases at V and 5 bases at J; junction bases unmatched: 10. Here the CDR3 DNA reads TGCGCCAGCAGGAAAAGCGGGAGTTTGTTAGATACGCAGTATTTT. Encoded protein: CASRKSGSLLDTQYF.

The rearrangement links TRBV7-2 to TRBJ2-5; 9 bases are shared with TRBD2. V lost 5 bases and J lost 3; bases outside the gene matches: 16. The germline V gene encodes CDR1 SGHTA and CDR2 FQGNSA. The CDR3 runs 18 residues. CDR3 in DNA: TGTGCCAGCAGCGGCCGGGGGCGGGAGGGCCTCGGCGAAGAGACCCAGTACTTC. Amino acids: CASSGRGREGLGEETQYF.

The sample holds a few counts of this clone. This chain links TRBV6-5 with TRBJ1-1, with D hard to call. V lost 8 bases, J lost 0 bases, and 13 bases lay in between. Germline CDR1 and CDR2: MNHEY and SVGAGI. The CDR3 is 14 residues long. DNA of the CDR3: TGTGCCAGCTCACCTGGGAGTCTGAACACTGAAGCTTTCTTT. Amino acid sequence: CASSPGSLNTEAFF.

In its sample, this clone was seen once. The genes are TRBV6-1 and TRBJ2-3; D unclear. Germline CDR1 is MNHNS and CDR2 is SASEGT. V was cut by 6 bases and J by 2 bases, with 3 bases left in between. The CDR3 totals 11 residues. CDR3 DNA sequence: TGTGCCAGCAGGGTCACAGATACGCAGTATTTT. As protein: CASRVTDTQYF.

The J gene is TRBJ2-5, the V gene TRBV5-1; unclear D gene. This CDR3 is 13 amino acids long. Germline lookup yields CDR1 SGHRS and CDR2 YFSETQ. The V end was cut by 1 base, the J end by 5 bases, with 9 bases between. CDR3 protein: CASSLSPAETQYF. CDR3 bases: TGCGCCAGCAGCTTGAGTCCAGCGGAGACCCAGTACTTC.

The rearrangement joins TRBV28 to TRBJ2-1; 11 nucleotides agree with TRBD1. The length of the CDR3 is 17 residues. Germline V CDR1 and CDR2: MDHEN, SYDVKM. V was pared by 5 bases and J by 5 bases, with 11 bases of the junction left unmatched. The CDR3 coding sequence is TGTGCCAGCAGTCTAAACCCCCGGGGACAGGGGGACAATGAGCAGTTCTTC. Its protein is CASSLNPRGQGDNEQFF.